This T cell receptor beta chain was recovered during a study of technical replicates of blood from a handful of donors. The CDR3 has 17 residues. Germline V gene sequence: CDR1 SSHAT, CDR2 FNYEAQ (reference sequence). V shed 1 base and J 5 bases; nucleotides not matched to a gene: 11. Clones were sequenced by immunoSEQ multiplex PCR, and TCRdb holds only the in-frame ones, with some missing. The sample includes roughly 60,000 clones, roughly 90% of them seen just once. Only one count was recorded for this clone. Sequencing input: PBMCs. The J gene is TRBJ2-5, the V gene TRBV7-7, with 9 bases matching TRBD2. This sequence was found in a human donor in good health. Some clones in this sample may be carry-over from other donors' samples. CDR3 region: CASSLGVRDSGSETQYF. DNA of the CDR3: TGTGCCAGCAGCTTAGGGGTTCGCGATAGCGGGAGTGAGACCCAGTACTTC.